The 27 T cell receptor beta chains reported below all come from one sample, sequenced in a study of cytomegalovirus exposure and HLA in healthy donors. The PCR used 60 Vbeta and 13 Jbeta primers. Clones were read by immunoSEQ multiplex PCR, and TCRdb kept only the in-frame ones, dropping some. The sample carries around 150,000 clones, 80% recorded once. Sequencing was performed on PBMCs. These receptors all come from a man aged 25-45 years in good health.

The chain employs TRBV19 and TRBJ2-3, with 9 bases identical to TRBD2. J lost 1 base, V lost 1 base, and 0 bases had no gene match. Germline values: CDR1 LNHDA, CDR2 SQIVND (reference sequence). The CDR3 runs 15 residues. CDR3 in DNA: TGTGCCAGTAGTATAGGACTAGCGGGCACAGATACGCAGTATTTT. Amino acid sequence: CASSIGLAGTDTQYF.

This rearrangement joins TRBV18 to TRBJ1-5; D gene ambiguous. The CDR3 totals 15 residues. Deletions cut 2 bases from V and 0 bases from J, with 8 bases between. From germline, CDR1 is KGHSH and CDR2 LQKENI. CDR3 residues: CASSPEGTSNQPQHF. The CDR3 nucleotides read TGTGCCAGCTCACCAGAGGGTACTAGCAATCAGCCCCAGCATTTT.

This clone was found a few times. V and J are TRBV5-4 and TRBJ2-7; 11 bases align to TRBD2. CDR1 SGHNT and CDR2 YYREEE come from the germline V gene (reference sequence). The CDR3 sequence is 18 residues long. V shed 4 bases, J shed 4 bases, and the junction held 16 bases outside the gene matches. The CDR3 nucleotides read TGTGCCAGCAGCAACATATGGCTAGCGGGAGGCCACCAGTACGAGCAGTACTTC. Translation gives CASSNIWLAGGHQYEQYF. Full variable domain (remainder filled in from reference TRBV5-4 and TRBJ2-7): ETGVTQSPTHLIKTRGQQVTLRCSSQSGHNTVSWYQQALGQGPQFIFQYYREEENGRGNFPPRFSGLQFPNYSSELNVNALELDDSALYLCASSNIWLAGGHQYEQYFGPGTRLTVT.

This clone has just one count. V usage is TRBV7-6 and J usage is TRBJ2-3, with 10 bases that match TRBD2. Germline V lookup: CDR1 SGHVS, CDR2 FNYEAQ. J lost 4 bases, V lost 5 bases, and 9 bases had no gene match. The CDR3 contains 16 residues. The CDR3 coding sequence is TGTGCCAGCAGCCGAACTAGCGGGATGGGGTCAGATACGCAGTATTTT. This gives the protein CASSRTSGMGSDTQYF. Full variable domain (missing parts from reference TRBV7-6 and TRBJ2-3): GAGVSQSPRYKVTKRGQDVALRCDPISGHVSLYWYRQALGQGPEFLTYFNYEAQQDKSGLPNDRFSAERPEGSISTLTIQRTEQRDSAMYRCASSRTSGMGSDTQYFGPGTRLTVL.

Written as DNA, the CDR3 is TGCGCCAGCAGTGAGAGGGGGACCAACTCTGGGGCCAACGTCCTGACTTTC. Residues: CASSERGTNSGANVLTF. V gene TRBV5-1 combines with J gene TRBJ2-6; maybe TRBD1 (6 bases). This CDR3 comprises 17 residues. The germline CDR1 and CDR2 sequences are SGHRS and YFSETQ. V dropped 5 bases and J dropped 0 bases, with 15 bases sitting between them.

The V gene is TRBV7-2, the J gene TRBJ2-3; 7 bases align to TRBD1. The CDR3 totals 14 residues. Looked up from germline, CDR1 is SGHTA and CDR2 is FQGNSA. V was pared by 7 bases and J by 2 bases, with 6 bases of the junction left unmatched. CDR3 loop: CASTRDRYTDTQYF. In nucleotides, the CDR3 is TGTGCCAGCACCCGGGACAGATACACAGATACGCAGTATTTT.

A few counts support this clone. This chain connects TRBV28 to TRBJ2-5; the D gene is possibly TRBD2 (6 bases). V was pared by 6 bases and J by 3 bases, with 17 bases between. The CDR3 covers 15 residues. Germline V gene sequence: CDR1 MDHEN, CDR2 SYDVKM. CDR3 sequence (DNA): TGTGCCAGCAGCCCCGAGTTGGGGGGAGAAGAGACCCAGTACTTC. Its protein is CASSPELGGEETQYF.

The DNA for the CDR3 is TGTGCCAGCAGCTTGCGGGAGGGCCTTGAAGCTTTCTTT. Residues: CASSLREGLEAFF. The chain combines TRBV11-3 with TRBJ1-1, with D unresolved. The CDR3 runs to 13 residues. Germline CDR1 reads SGHNT; CDR2 reads YENEEA. The V gene lost 3 bases and the J gene lost 7 bases, with 12 bases spanning the gap.

This clone was recorded a few times. Distinct nucleotide sequences in the sample also encode this CDR3. J is TRBJ2-1 and V is TRBV10-3; 12 nucleotides align to TRBD2. This CDR3 comprises 15 residues. Germline V gene sequence: CDR1 ENHRY, CDR2 SYGVKD. Trimming removed 7 bases from V and 9 bases from J; junction bases left unmatched: 10. The CDR3 protein is CAIKGLAGGPGEQFF. The CDR3 DNA reads TGTGCCATCAAAGGGCTAGCGGGAGGGCCGGGTGAGCAGTTCTTC.

This clone has just a few counts. The genes are TRBV28 and TRBJ2-3; 14 bases match TRBD2. With 10 bases clipped from V and 4 bases from J, the junction kept 13 bases outside the gene matches. Looked up from germline, CDR1 is MDHEN and CDR2 is SYDVKM. This CDR3 spans 17 amino acids. The CDR3 nucleotides are TGTGCCATCTCCGGGACTAGCGGGAGATTAGGCCCAGATACGCAGTATTTT. Its translation is CAISGTSGRLGPDTQYF.

This clone has a handful of counts. The chain carries TRBV6-5 and TRBJ2-7; D remains ambiguous. Germline V gives CDR1 MNHEY, CDR2 SVGAGI. The CDR3 loop spans 15 amino acids. Trimming left V 4 bases short and J 2 bases short, with 15 bases between. CDR3 region: CASSSLVNVAYEQYF. The CDR3 DNA reads TGTGCCAGCAGTTCGCTTGTGAACGTAGCCTACGAGCAGTACTTC.

This clone appeared a few times. CDR3 nucleotide sequence: TGTGCCAGCAGTCTACGGGGGAAACCTTGGGGAGGGCTTTCGAGCACCGGGGAGCTGTTTTTT. This codes for CASSLRGKPWGGLSSTGELFF. The chain uses TRBV28 and TRBJ2-2, with 7 bases lining up with TRBD2. The V gene's germline CDR1 is MDHEN and CDR2 SYDVKM. With V trimmed by 5 bases and J by 4 bases, 25 bases remained unmatched. This CDR3 has 21 amino acids. Complete variable domain (other parts from reference TRBV28 and TRBJ2-2): DVKVTQSSRYLVKRTGEKVFLECVQDMDHENMFWYRQDPGLGLRLIYFSYDVKMKEKGDIPEGYSVSREKKERFSLILESASTNQTSMYLCASSLRGKPWGGLSSTGELFFGEGSRLTVL.

This rearrangement joins TRBV6-5 to TRBJ2-7; 8 bases line up with TRBD2. V was clipped by 10 bases and J by 5 bases; unmatched bases: 10. CDR3 size: 13 residues. The V gene's germline CDR1 is MNHEY and CDR2 SVGAGI. This chain's CDR3 is CATNRGGWNEQYF. The DNA for the CDR3 is TGTGCCACCAACCGGGGGGGGTGGAACGAGCAGTACTTC.

This clone was found a few times. In DNA, the CDR3 is TGTGCCAGCAGTGAGGGGGGGCCAGGGGATGAGCAGTTCTTC. Encoded protein: CASSEGGPGDEQFF. The V call is TRBV6-5, the J call TRBJ2-1; weak D call: TRBD2 (7 bases). Trimming took off 5 bases at V and 8 bases at J, with 16 bases between the two ends. This CDR3 region has 14 residues. Germline V lookup: CDR1 MNHEY, CDR2 SVGAGI.

V and J are TRBV18 and TRBJ1-3; no definite D call. V lost 2 bases, J lost 3 bases, and 5 bases lay in between. The CDR3 runs 13 residues. The germline CDR1 and CDR2 sequences are KGHSH and LQKENI. The CDR3 nucleotides read TGTGCCAGCTCACCAAATCATGGAAACACCATATATTTT. Protein: CASSPNHGNTIYF.

The rearrangement uses TRBV28 and TRBJ1-1; 8 bases fit TRBD1. CDR3 size: 14 residues. V was clipped by 5 bases and J by 5 bases; unmatched bases: 7. The germline CDR1 and CDR2 sequences are MDHEN and SYDVKM. CDR3 sequence reads: CASSGQGGGTEAFF. CDR3 sequence (DNA): TGTGCCAGCAGTGGACAGGGTGGGGGGACTGAAGCTTTCTTT.

The chain recombines TRBV5-4 with TRBJ1-1; D uncertain. Germline loops: CDR1 SGHNT, CDR2 YYREEE (reference sequence). The CDR3 covers 13 residues. Trimming stripped 4 bases from V and 0 bases from J, with 7 bases between. This CDR3 is CASSPSLNTEAFF. The DNA of the CDR3 is TGTGCCAGCAGCCCGAGTTTGAACACTGAAGCTTTCTTT.

The rearrangement links TRBV27 to TRBJ1-2; TRBD1 agrees at 9 bases. Per germline, CDR1 MNHEY and CDR2 SMNVEV (reference sequence). V lost 5 bases and J lost 8; bases outside the gene matches: 18. The CDR3 loop spans 17 amino acids. The CDR3, as DNA: TGTGCCAGCAGTCCCACCCGGACAGGGGCCCTGGCTACAGGCTACACCTTC. It is translated as CASSPTRTGALATGYTF.

The chain is built from TRBV5-1 and TRBJ2-1; TRBD2 matches 10 bases. Germline V gene lookup returns CDR1 SGHRS and CDR2 YFSETQ. V was pared by 0 bases and J by 7 bases, with 7 bases of the junction left unmatched. This CDR3 has 16 amino acids. The DNA for the CDR3 is TGCGCCAGCAGCTTGGGAAGCGGGAGGGCCTTGAATGAGCAGTTCTTC. This gives the protein CASSLGSGRALNEQFF. Looking up the rest from reference TRBV5-1 and TRBJ2-1 gives the full variable domain: KAGVTQTPRYLIKTRGQQVTLSCSPISGHRSVSWYQQTPGQGLQFLFEYFSETQRNKGNFPGRFSGRQFSNSRSEMNVSTLELGDSALYLCASSLGSGRALNEQFFGPGTRLTVL.

Here the CDR3 DNA reads TGTGCCACCAGCGGATTGGGCGATGGCTACACCTTC. This sequence encodes CATSGLGDGYTF. J is TRBJ1-2 and V is TRBV15; D remains ambiguous. This CDR3 spans 12 amino acids. Germline values: CDR1 LNHNV, CDR2 YYDKDF (reference sequence). The ends were cut back, 5 bases at V and 6 bases at J, with 10 bases in the middle.

The chain recombines TRBV18 with TRBJ2-7, with 10 bases identical to TRBD1. V shed 8 bases, J shed 2 bases, and the junction held 9 bases outside the gene matches. The germline V gene has CDR1 KGHSH and CDR2 LQKENI. The CDR3 contains 15 residues. The CDR3 region has the DNA TGTGCCAGCACCCCTCCGGGACAGGGGACCTACGAGCAGTACTTC. Residues: CASTPPGQGTYEQYF.

The chain uses TRBV5-1 and TRBJ2-3; the match to TRBD1 covers 8 bases. The CDR3 length is 14 residues. CDR1 and CDR2 from the germline V gene are SGHRS and YFSETQ. The J segment lost 1 base and the V segment lost 3 bases, leaving 1 base of the junction unmatched. The CDR3 nucleotides read TGCGCCAGCAGCTCGGACAGGGGCACAGATACGCAGTATTTT. Translation: CASSSDRGTDTQYF.

This clone is a singleton in its sample. The chain combines TRBV30 with TRBJ2-1, with D perhaps TRBD1 (6 bases). V was clipped by 5 bases and J by 4 bases, with 9 bases between them. This CDR3 is 12 amino acids long. Germline CDR1 and CDR2: GTSNPN and SVGIG (reference sequence). In DNA form, the CDR3 reads TGTGCCTGGGGACAGAAATACAATGAGCAGTTCTTC. Translating it yields CAWGQKYNEQFF.

As to this clone: An end of the junction differs from the germline gene, which may be a read error. CDR3 sequence reads: CASSELGHYGYTF. The CDR3, as DNA: TGTGCCAGCAGCGAACTGGGACACTACGGCTACACCTTC. The V call is TRBV11-1, the J call TRBJ1-2, with a possible D match to TRBD1 (6 bases). Germline loops: CDR1 SGHAT, CDR2 FQDESV (reference sequence). The length of the CDR3 is 13 residues.

This clone was found once. The chain links TRBV28 to TRBJ1-1; D is perhaps TRBD1 (6 bases). CDR3 length equals 16 residues. From germline, CDR1 is MDHEN and CDR2 SYDVKM. The V end was cut by 0 bases, the J end by 3 bases, with 14 bases between. CDR3 loop: CASSLWNRVSDTEAFF. In DNA, the CDR3 is TGTGCCAGCAGTTTATGGAACAGGGTGTCGGACACTGAAGCTTTCTTT.

The chain joins TRBV25-1 to TRBJ2-3; 8 bases map to TRBD2. CDR3 length: 16 residues. In germline, CDR1 is MGHDK, CDR2 SYGVNS. The V gene end was trimmed by 2 bases and the J gene end by 2 bases; junction bases not matched to a gene: 6. The DNA for the CDR3 is TGTGCCAGCAGTGAACTGGACGGGAGGGCCACAGATACGCAGTATTTT. It specifies CASSELDGRATDTQYF.

CDR3: CASSPDEAGGYEKLFF. In nucleotides, the CDR3 is TGTGCCAGCTCACCAGACGAGGCAGGGGGATATGAAAAACTGTTTTTT. The J gene is TRBJ1-4, the V gene TRBV18, with 7 bases aligning to TRBD1. Germline CDR1 and CDR2: KGHSH and LQKENI. CDR3 length: 16 residues. Trimming removed 2 bases from V and 6 bases from J; junction bases left unmatched: 9.